This record looks at one TCR beta chain sequence and its context. What it recognizes is unknown. In the original workflow: ImmunoSEQ only sent back junction sequences with no quality scores, so filtering was done differently. The method was immunoSEQ multiplex PCR; TCRdb's version includes in-frame clones alone and lacks a portion of them. The DNA gave D and trimming, while V, J and clone size come from that table. The sample consists of over a million clones, nearly 99% of them appearing once. With 6 bases removed from V and 1 base from J, the gap between germline ends came to 17 bases. Germline V gene data show CDR1 as LGHNA and CDR2 as YNFKEQ. The CDR3 consists of 16 residues. This specimen belongs to a study of shared clonotypes between healthy human individuals. Points from the study as a whole: The genetic and exposure-history diversity represented was limited by few donors.

Adult donors, all healthy and HIV-negative, had no recent acute infections or vaccinations. The investigators split CD4+ cells into a CD45RA+ naive subset and a CD45RA-negative memory subset. Material for sequencing was naive CD4+ T cells sorted from blood. As to subset: CD45RA+ positively selected. The chain employs TRBV4-2 and TRBJ2-3; no clear D. The sequence derives from a man aged 25 to 45 in good health. The CDR3 sequence is CASSFGPGSGTDTQYF. The CDR3 coding sequence is TGTGCCAGCAGTTTCGGGCCGGGTTCTGGCACAGATACGCAGTATTTT.